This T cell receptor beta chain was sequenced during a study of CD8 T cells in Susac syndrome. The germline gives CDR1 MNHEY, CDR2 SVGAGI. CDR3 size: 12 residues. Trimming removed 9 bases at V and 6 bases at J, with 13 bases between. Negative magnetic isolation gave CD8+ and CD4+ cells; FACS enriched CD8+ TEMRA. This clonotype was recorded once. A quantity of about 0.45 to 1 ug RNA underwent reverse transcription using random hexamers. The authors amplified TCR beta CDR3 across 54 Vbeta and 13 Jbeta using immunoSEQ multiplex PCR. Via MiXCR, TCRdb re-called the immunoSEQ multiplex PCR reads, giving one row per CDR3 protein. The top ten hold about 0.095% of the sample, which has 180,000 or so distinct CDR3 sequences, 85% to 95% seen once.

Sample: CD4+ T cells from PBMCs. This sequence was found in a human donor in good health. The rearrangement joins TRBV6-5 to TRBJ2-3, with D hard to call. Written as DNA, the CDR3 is TGTGCCAGGACCCCGCCCGGGGATACGCAGTATTTT. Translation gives CARTPPGDTQYF.